What follows are 21 T cell receptor beta chains derived from one specimen sequenced in a study of blood T cell repertoires in COVID-19. Sequencing used immunoSEQ multiplex PCR; TCRdb keeps in-frame clones, though not all of them. Among approximately 150,000 clones listed, approximately 88% were seen once. Specimen: peripheral blood. The source is a man aged 55 to 70 with acute or convalescent COVID-19.

The CDR3 DNA reads TGTGCCAGCAGCAAACCCCAGCGGACCTCCTACGAGCAGTACTTC. Its protein is CASSKPQRTSYEQYF. The chain carries TRBV21-1 and TRBJ2-7; TRBD2, the D gene given by the table, was not confirmed from the DNA. TRBV21-1 is an annotated pseudogene. CDR3 length: 15 residues.

The chain has TRBV11-3 and TRBJ2-3, with 11 bases that match TRBD1. With V trimmed by 4 bases and J by 2 bases, 5 bases remained unmatched. CDR1 is SGHNT, CDR2 YENEEA, per germline. The CDR3 is 16 amino acids. The CDR3 protein is CASSSRDRGNTDTQYF. The CDR3 nucleotides are TGTGCCAGCAGCTCCCGGGACAGGGGGAACACAGATACGCAGTATTTT.

J is TRBJ2-3 and V is TRBV6-4; TRBD2 matches at 9 bases. J was trimmed by 0 bases and V by 4 bases; bases with no gene match: 5. The germline V gene has CDR1 MRHNA and CDR2 SNTAGT. The CDR3 consists of 16 residues. CDR3 amino acids: CASSAASGISTDTQYF. The CDR3 DNA follows: TGTGCCAGCAGTGCCGCTAGCGGGATAAGCACAGATACGCAGTATTTT.

This chain links TRBV5-1 with TRBJ2-5; D is ambiguous. CDR1 is SGHRS and CDR2 is YFSETQ in the germline V gene. This CDR3 is 12 amino acids long. V lost 4 bases and J lost 12, with 16 bases in between. CDR3: CASSENRLNEYF. The DNA for the CDR3 is TGCGCCAGCAGCGAGAATCGACTCAACGAGTACTTC.

This clone has more than one count but fewer than ten. The rearrangement uses TRBV6-5 and TRBJ2-7; the D is unclear. The germline V and J ends were trimmed by 0 bases and 3 bases, with 9 bases remaining between them. CDR3 length: 14 residues. Germline CDR1 MNHEY, CDR2 SVGAGI. The CDR3 is CASSYSQENYEQYF. The CDR3, as DNA: TGTGCCAGCAGTTACTCCCAGGAAAACTACGAGCAGTACTTC.

The chain uses TRBV19 and TRBJ1-5; D is perhaps TRBD1 (6 bases). This CDR3 is 14 amino acids long. Trimming cost V 5 bases and J 3 bases, with 11 bases left between them. Per the germline V gene, CDR1 is LNHDA and CDR2 is SQIVND (reference sequence). CDR3 sequence: CASSLGQNNQPQHF. CDR3 DNA: TGTGCCAGTAGTCTTGGACAGAACAATCAGCCCCAGCATTTT.

The rearrangement joins TRBV27 to TRBJ1-2; D is unclear. The V end was cut by 1 base, the J end by 2 bases, with 8 bases between. The CDR3 loop spans 14 amino acids. Germline loops: CDR1 MNHEY, CDR2 SMNVEV (reference sequence). CDR3 nucleotide sequence: TGTGCCAGCAGTTTATGGGCCAGAAACTATGGCTACACCTTC. Translated, it gives CASSLWARNYGYTF.

The J gene is TRBJ2-1, the V gene TRBV19, with D maybe TRBD2 (6 bases). The V gene lost 7 bases and the J gene lost 3 bases, with 16 bases spanning the gap. The CDR3 is 15 amino acids. Per the germline V gene, CDR1 is LNHDA and CDR2 is SQIVND (reference sequence). The CDR3 is CASTPAQGGYNEQFF. The CDR3 coding sequence is TGTGCCAGTACCCCGGCCCAGGGAGGCTACAATGAGCAGTTCTTC.

The chain has TRBV5-1 and TRBJ1-2; 7 nucleotides align to TRBD1. J was trimmed by 4 bases and V by 4 bases; bases with no gene match: 13. This CDR3 has 16 residues. In germline, CDR1 is SGHRS, CDR2 YFSETQ. For the CDR3, the DNA is TGCGCCAGCAGCGGGACAGACTCTCTCTCCGCCTATGGCTACACCTTC. Protein: CASSGTDSLSAYGYTF.

V gene TRBV11-3 combines with J gene TRBJ2-2; 9 positions match TRBD1. Germline values: CDR1 SGHNT, CDR2 YENEEA. V was clipped by 5 bases and J by 3 bases; unmatched bases: 4. The CDR3 runs to 15 residues. CDR3 protein: CASSDRGLDTGELFF. CDR3 sequence (DNA): TGTGCCAGCAGCGACAGGGGGTTGGACACCGGGGAGCTGTTTTTT.

V and J are TRBV30 and TRBJ2-2; a weak D match, TRBD2 (5 bases). V was trimmed by 2 bases and J by 1 base, leaving 8 bases between them. The CDR3 contains 14 residues. The germline CDR1 and CDR2 sequences are GTSNPN and SVGIG (reference sequence). Here the CDR3 reads CAWSLGRNTGELFF. As DNA, the CDR3 is TGTGCCTGGAGTTTAGGGAGGAACACCGGGGAGCTGTTTTTT.

The chain is built from TRBV5-1 and TRBJ2-7; D gene ambiguous. The V and J ends lost 2 bases and 7 bases respectively, with 10 bases between them. This CDR3 has 12 residues. From germline, CDR1 is SGHRS and CDR2 YFSETQ. CDR3 sequence (DNA): TGCGCCAGCAGCTTCGAGTCGAGAGAGCAGTACTTC. It codes for CASSFESREQYF.

The rearrangement links TRBV6-1 to TRBJ2-7; the D gene is possibly TRBD2 (5 bases). The CDR3 length is 17 residues. V was clipped by 2 bases and J by 0 bases, with 17 bases between them. Germline CDR1 is MNHNS and CDR2 is SASEGT. Written as DNA, the CDR3 is TGTGCCAGCAGTGAAACCATTCGGAGGTTTACCTCCTACGAGCAGTACTTC. It translates to CASSETIRRFTSYEQYF.

The chain employs TRBV2 and TRBJ2-3; TRBD1 matches 10 bases. This CDR3 has 15 residues. CDR1 and CDR2 from the germline V gene are SNHLY and FYNNEI. Trimming at V came to 4 bases and at J to 2 bases, leaving 3 bases not matched to a gene. This CDR3 reads CASSGDRGYTDTQYF. The CDR3 region has the DNA TGTGCCAGCAGTGGGGACAGGGGATACACAGATACGCAGTATTTT. The full variable domain, rest sourced from reference TRBV2 and TRBJ2-3, is EPEVTQTPSHQVTQMGQEVILRCVPISNHLYFYWYRQILGQKVEFLVSFYNNEISEKSEIFDDQFSVERPDGSNFTLKIRSTKLEDSAMYFCASSGDRGYTDTQYFGPGTRLTVL.

CDR3 sequence reads: CAISVAGGSDTQYF. In DNA form, the CDR3 reads TGTGCCATCAGTGTAGCGGGAGGTTCAGATACGCAGTATTTT. The chain combines TRBV10-3 with TRBJ2-3, with 10 nucleotides matching TRBD2. Trimming took 4 bases from V and 4 from J; bases not matched to a gene: 2. The CDR3 has 14 amino acids. CDR1 is ENHRY, CDR2 SYGVKD, per germline.

The genes are TRBV28 and TRBJ1-1; 7 bases are a match to TRBD1. V lost 7 bases and J lost 6; bases outside the gene matches: 8. Germline CDR1 is MDHEN and CDR2 is SYDVKM. The CDR3 length is 13 residues. The CDR3 spells CASKTGLWSEAFF. CDR3 DNA: TGTGCCAGCAAGACAGGGTTGTGGTCTGAAGCTTTCTTT.

This chain links TRBV10-2 with TRBJ2-1; 11 bases are shared with TRBD2. This CDR3 contains 14 residues. V lost 6 bases to trimming and J lost 9 bases; unmatched junction nucleotides: 7. Germline CDR1 WSHSY, CDR2 SAAADI. The CDR3 bases are TGCGCCAGCAGGCGTAGCGGGAGGGCCACTGAGCAGTTCTTC. It codes for CASRRSGRATEQFF.

The chain uses TRBV27 and TRBJ2-5; D unclear. Germline loops: CDR1 MNHEY, CDR2 SMNVEV (reference sequence). There are 15 residues in the CDR3. Between the trimmed V and J ends, which lost 5 bases and 1 base, there was a span of 14 bases. The CDR3: CASSKRHGFQETQYF. CDR3 nucleotides: TGTGCCAGCAGTAAACGTCACGGGTTCCAAGAGACCCAGTACTTC.

The chain links TRBV5-1 to TRBJ2-3; the D is unclear. The CDR3 extends over 15 amino acids. V lost 4 bases and J lost 0, with 12 bases in between. Germline-derived CDR1 and CDR2 are SGHRS and YFSETQ. CDR3 DNA sequence: TGCGCCAGCAGCGCCGAGGAGTCTAGCACAGATACGCAGTATTTT. Protein product: CASSAEESSTDTQYF.

This rearrangement joins TRBV5-5 to TRBJ1-6; TRBD1 agrees at 7 bases. V was pared by 7 bases and J by 2 bases, with 6 bases of the junction left unmatched. The germline V gene encodes CDR1 SGHKS and CDR2 YYEKEE (reference sequence). The CDR3 length is 15 residues. The CDR3 region has the DNA TGTGCCAGCGAGCGACAGGGCACCTATAATTCACCCCTCCACTTT. Residues: CASERQGTYNSPLHF.

The V call is TRBV5-1, the J call TRBJ2-1, with D possibly TRBD2 on 6 matching bases. V was pared by 0 bases and J by 4 bases, with 11 bases between. The CDR3 covers 15 residues. Germline V gives CDR1 SGHRS, CDR2 YFSETQ. The CDR3 DNA reads TGCGCCAGCAGCTTGGAGGTAGCGGAGTACAATGAGCAGTTCTTC. This gives the protein CASSLEVAEYNEQFF.